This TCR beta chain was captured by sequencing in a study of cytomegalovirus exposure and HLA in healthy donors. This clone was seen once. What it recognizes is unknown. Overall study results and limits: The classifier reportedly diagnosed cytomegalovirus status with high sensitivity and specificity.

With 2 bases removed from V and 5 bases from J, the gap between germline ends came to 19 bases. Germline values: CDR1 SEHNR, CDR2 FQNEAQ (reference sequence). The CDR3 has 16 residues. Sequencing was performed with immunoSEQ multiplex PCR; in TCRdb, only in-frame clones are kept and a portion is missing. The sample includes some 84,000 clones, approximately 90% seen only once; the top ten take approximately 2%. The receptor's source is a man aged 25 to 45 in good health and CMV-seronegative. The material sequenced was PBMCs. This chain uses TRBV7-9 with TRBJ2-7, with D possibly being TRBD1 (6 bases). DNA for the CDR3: TGTGCCAGCAGCTTATTTTTTCGTGGCAGGGGAGACGAGCAGTACTTC. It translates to CASSLFFRGRGDEQYF.